Below are 30 T cell receptor beta chains sequenced from a single sample in a study of T cell responses to AZD1222 COVID-19 vaccine. Data came from immunoSEQ multiplex PCR; TCRdb stores just in-frame clones and leaves some out. The sample has about 130,000 clones, around 85% seen once. Sequences were derived from peripheral blood, sampled on day 0 of AZD1222 vaccination. The receptors come from an adult in good health.

The chain combines TRBV30 with TRBJ1-1; a weak D match, TRBD1 (5 bases). The CDR3 runs to 14 residues. Germline assignment: CDR1 GTSNPN and CDR2 SVGIG (reference sequence). Between the trimmed V and J ends, which lost 4 bases and 0 bases, there was a span of 12 bases. In DNA, the CDR3 is TGTGCCTGGACAAGACAGACCATGAACACTGAAGCTTTCTTT. It codes for CAWTRQTMNTEAFF.

As regards this clone: In the same sample, other DNA sequences code for this CDR3. The rearrangement joins TRBV5-1 to TRBJ1-2; maybe TRBD1 (6 bases). V was shortened by 2 bases and J by 8 bases, with 10 bases between the two germline ends. Germline V gene data show CDR1 as SGHRS and CDR2 as YFSETQ. The CDR3 runs 12 residues. The DNA of the CDR3 is TGCGCCAGCAGCTTACAGGGCAGGGGCTACACCTTC. This gives the protein CASSLQGRGYTF. The full variable domain, with the rest looked up from reference TRBV5-1 and TRBJ1-2, is KAGVTQTPRYLIKTRGQQVTLSCSPISGHRSVSWYQQTPGQGLQFLFEYFSETQRNKGNFPGRFSGRQFSNSRSEMNVSTLELGDSALYLCASSLQGRGYTFGSGTRLTVV.

J is TRBJ1-1 and V is TRBV12-3 or TRBV12-4; D unresolved. The CDR3 totals 13 residues. V was trimmed by 6 bases and J by 6 bases, leaving 14 bases between them. The CDR3 sequence is CASRPYAAPEAFF. CDR3 bases: TGTGCCAGCAGACCATATGCCGCCCCTGAAGCTTTCTTT.

The chain recombines TRBV10-1 with TRBJ2-7, with TRBD2 identical over 14 bases. The V and J ends lost 3 bases and 0 bases, in that order; junction bases with no gene match: 4. The germline V gene encodes CDR1 WNHNN and CDR2 SYGVQD (reference sequence). The CDR3 loop spans 17 amino acids. The CDR3 protein is CASSEGLAGGRSYEQYF. The CDR3 bases are TGCGCCAGCAGTGAAGGACTAGCGGGAGGCCGCTCCTACGAGCAGTACTTC.

The V gene is TRBV5-1, the J gene TRBJ1-3; D remains ambiguous. Per the germline V gene, CDR1 is SGHRS and CDR2 is YFSETQ. The ends were cut back, 4 bases at V and 1 base at J, with 15 bases in the middle. This CDR3 is 16 amino acids long. CDR3 sequence reads: CASSPTAAVSGNTIYF. As DNA, the CDR3 is TGCGCCAGCAGCCCCACTGCGGCGGTGTCTGGAAACACCATATATTTT. The full variable domain, completed using reference TRBV5-1 and TRBJ1-3, is KAGVTQTPRYLIKTRGQQVTLSCSPISGHRSVSWYQQTPGQGLQFLFEYFSETQRNKGNFPGRFSGRQFSNSRSEMNVSTLELGDSALYLCASSPTAAVSGNTIYFGEGSWLTVV.

The chain carries TRBV28 and TRBJ2-1; TRBD2 might be the D (6 bases). V shed 7 bases and J shed 9 bases, with 19 bases lying between them. Germline V CDR1 and CDR2: MDHEN, SYDVKM. This CDR3 contains 14 residues. The CDR3 spells CASNWGVLHVEQFF. CDR3 nucleotide sequence: TGTGCCAGCAACTGGGGGGTTCTGCATGTTGAGCAGTTCTTC.

CDR3 sequence (DNA): TGTGCCAGCTCACCAGCACTAGCGGGAGGGCGGGGTGAGCAGTTCTTC. Amino acid sequence: CASSPALAGGRGEQFF. The rearrangement links TRBV18 to TRBJ2-1; 13 bases agree with TRBD2. The germline V gene encodes CDR1 KGHSH and CDR2 LQKENI. V shed 2 bases, J shed 9 bases, and the junction held 7 bases outside the gene matches. The CDR3 has 16 residues.

This clone was counted a few times. CDR3 nucleotide sequence: TGCAGTGCTAGTCCTAGCGGCTCCTACAATGAGCAGTTCTTC. This sequence encodes CSASPSGSYNEQFF. This chain links TRBV20-1 with TRBJ2-1; 7 positions match TRBD2. The V segment lost 3 bases and the J segment 0 bases; nucleotides outside the gene matches: 2. Germline-derived CDR1 and CDR2 are DFQATT and SNEGSKA (reference sequence). The CDR3 has 14 amino acids.

This clone was detected only a few times. CDR3 protein: CSVEDAGGLYGYTF. CDR3 nucleotides: TGCAGCGTTGAAGATGCAGGGGGCCTCTATGGCTACACCTTC. V is TRBV29-1 and J is TRBJ1-2, with 8 bases fitting TRBD1. This CDR3 has 14 residues. The germline CDR1 and CDR2 sequences are SQVTM and ANQGSEA. The V gene end was trimmed by 0 bases and the J gene end by 4 bases; junction bases not matched to a gene: 4.

The chain uses TRBV30 and TRBJ1-6; D is possibly TRBD1 (5 bases). The V gene's germline CDR1 is GTSNPN and CDR2 SVGIG (reference sequence). The germline V and J ends were trimmed by 0 bases and 8 bases, with 8 bases remaining between them. The CDR3 contains 13 residues. The CDR3 here is CAWSVGRDSPLHF. The CDR3 nucleotides read TGTGCCTGGAGTGTGGGACGAGATTCACCCCTCCACTTT.

This clone was observed a few times. V and J are TRBV12-3 or TRBV12-4 and TRBJ2-1; D is unresolved. The V end was cut by 3 bases, the J end by 6 bases, with 6 bases between. The CDR3 covers 12 residues. The CDR3 reads CASSLTLNEQFF. The CDR3 DNA reads TGTGCCAGCAGTTTGACCCTCAATGAGCAGTTCTTC.

The chain employs TRBV14 and TRBJ2-7, with TRBD1 as a possible D gene (6 bases). CDR3 size: 12 residues. Trimming removed 6 bases from V and 6 bases from J, with 12 bases in between. From germline, CDR1 is SGHDN and CDR2 FVKESK. The CDR3 coding sequence is TGTGCCAGCAGGGGGGCCTCCAGCGAGCAGTACTTC. It specifies CASRGASSEQYF.

This chain connects TRBV5-4 to TRBJ2-5; D not certain. Trimming took off 4 bases at V and 8 bases at J, with 9 bases between the two ends. The CDR3 has 11 residues. CDR1 and CDR2 from the germline V gene are SGHNT and YYREEE (reference sequence). The DNA of the CDR3 is TGTGCCAGCAGCCCCTCTAAAACCCAGTACTTC. It encodes CASSPSKTQYF. The whole variable domain, filled in from reference TRBV5-4 and TRBJ2-5, reads ETGVTQSPTHLIKTRGQQVTLRCSSQSGHNTVSWYQQALGQGPQFIFQYYREEENGRGNFPPRFSGLQFPNYSSELNVNALELDDSALYLCASSPSKTQYFGPGTRLLVL.

The chain has TRBV2 and TRBJ2-2; D call uncertain. CDR1 and CDR2 from the germline V gene are SNHLY and FYNNEI. The CDR3 covers 14 residues. V dropped 4 bases and J dropped 3 bases, with 9 bases sitting between them. The CDR3 bases are TGTGCCAGCAGTGCCCGGGTCGACACCGGGGAGCTGTTTTTT. Amino acid sequence: CASSARVDTGELFF.

This clone was seen only a few times. This chain links TRBV29-1 with TRBJ1-5, with 10 bases that match TRBD1. Trimming cost V 5 bases and J 4 bases; bases outside gene matches: 5. The CDR3 length is 14 residues. The germline V gene encodes CDR1 SQVTM and CDR2 ANQGSEA. CDR3 nucleotide sequence: TGCAGCGTTCAGGACAGGGGGGAGAATCAGCCCCAGCATTTT. It specifies CSVQDRGENQPQHF.

This chain joins TRBV5-4 and TRBJ1-3; 7 bases line up with TRBD1. CDR3 length: 16 residues. The trim removed 4 bases at V and 3 bases at J, leaving 10 bases unmatched. The V gene's germline CDR1 is SGHNT and CDR2 YYREEE (reference sequence). The CDR3 reads CASSGAGTALGNTIYF. The CDR3 nucleotides read TGTGCCAGCAGCGGGGCCGGGACAGCACTTGGAAACACCATATATTTT.

The rearrangement links TRBV19 to TRBJ1-1, with a tentative D call TRBD1 (5 bases). Trimming left V 3 bases short and J 6 bases short, with 11 bases between. Germline lookup yields CDR1 LNHDA and CDR2 SQIVND (reference sequence). This CDR3 has 13 residues. The DNA for the CDR3 is TGTGCCAGTAGTATCCGGACGGGGGCTGAAGCTTTCTTT. This encodes CASSIRTGAEAFF.

This chain links TRBV10-3 with TRBJ1-1; no firm D call. V dropped 0 bases and J dropped 1 base, with 15 bases sitting between them. This CDR3 comprises 17 residues. Germline CDR1 is ENHRY and CDR2 is SYGVKD. CDR3 DNA sequence: TGTGCCATCAGTGAGTCGAATAGAGGGATAAGGAACACTGAAGCTTTCTTT. Protein sequence: CAISESNRGIRNTEAFF.

The chain has TRBV19 and TRBJ1-4; D remains unclear. The CDR3 has 13 residues. V dropped 7 bases and J dropped 6 bases, with 12 bases sitting between them. Germline CDR1 LNHDA, CDR2 SQIVND (reference sequence). The CDR3 coding sequence is TGTGCCAGTAATCGTTGGACCTATGAAAAACTGTTTTTT. It encodes CASNRWTYEKLFF.

The chain combines TRBV28 with TRBJ1-4; D may be TRBD1 (5 bases). The CDR3 runs 16 residues. Trimming cost V 5 bases and J 0 bases, with 13 bases left between them. The germline V gene encodes CDR1 MDHEN and CDR2 SYDVKM. CDR3 in amino acids: CASSPLGGATNEKLFF. CDR3 DNA: TGTGCCAGCAGTCCCCTCGGGGGGGCAACTAATGAAAAACTGTTTTTT. Together with reference TRBV28 and TRBJ1-4, the CDR3 gives the full variable domain: DVKVTQSSRYLVKRTGEKVFLECVQDMDHENMFWYRQDPGLGLRLIYFSYDVKMKEKGDIPEGYSVSREKKERFSLILESASTNQTSMYLCASSPLGGATNEKLFFGSGTQLSVL.

This clone was found once. This chain links TRBV6-4 with TRBJ1-2; D unresolved. CDR1 and CDR2 (germline): MRHNA, SNTAGT. The V and J ends lost 2 bases and 8 bases respectively, with 6 bases between them. This CDR3 contains 11 residues. The CDR3 region has the DNA TGTGCCAGCAGTGACGTGGGGGGCTACACCTTC. It codes for CASSDVGGYTF.

This clone was seen once. The chain joins TRBV30 to TRBJ1-1, with 7 nucleotides matching TRBD1. V lost 1 base to trimming and J lost 5 bases; unmatched junction nucleotides: 4. CDR1 and CDR2 from the germline V gene are GTSNPN and SVGIG (reference sequence). This CDR3 has 13 amino acids. CDR3 sequence (DNA): TGTGCCTGGAGTGCCACAGGGGTTACTGAAGCTTTCTTT. The encoded protein is CAWSATGVTEAFF.

The CDR3 is CAISESGGANEKLFF. CDR3 bases: TGTGCCATCAGTGAGTCCGGGGGCGCTAATGAAAAACTGTTTTTT. The V gene is TRBV10-3, the J gene TRBJ1-4; D perhaps matches TRBD1 (6 bases). V lost 0 bases and J lost 3, with 8 bases in between. Per germline, CDR1 ENHRY and CDR2 SYGVKD. The CDR3 is 15 amino acids.

The chain is built from TRBV18 and TRBJ2-7; the match to TRBD1 covers 7 bases. The CDR3 is 14 amino acids. Germline CDR1 KGHSH, CDR2 LQKENI. V trimming: 2 bases; J trimming: 2 bases; junction bases outside the gene matches: 3. CDR3 region: CASSPIQGAYEQYF. CDR3 DNA: TGTGCCAGCTCACCAATCCAGGGGGCCTACGAGCAGTACTTC.

This clone has a handful of counts. The J gene is TRBJ2-2, the V gene TRBV2; D is undetermined. With 7 bases removed from V and 2 bases from J, the gap between germline ends came to 11 bases. CDR1 SNHLY and CDR2 FYNNEI come from the germline V gene. The CDR3 totals 14 residues. CDR3 DNA sequence: TGTGCCAGCAAGGGTGGGGTAAACACCGGGGAGCTGTTTTTT. Encoded protein: CASKGGVNTGELFF.

This sequence joins TRBV6-1 and TRBJ1-2; D ambiguous. This CDR3 has 14 residues. Germline V lookup: CDR1 MNHNS, CDR2 SASEGT. Trimming took 2 bases from V and 8 from J, leaving 15 bases between them. CDR3 region: CASSETLGEKGYTF. For the CDR3, the DNA is TGTGCCAGCAGTGAAACCCTCGGAGAAAAGGGCTACACCTTC.

V and J are TRBV19 and TRBJ1-1, with 8 bases that match TRBD1. The germline V gene encodes CDR1 LNHDA and CDR2 SQIVND (reference sequence). With 6 bases clipped from V and 4 bases from J, the junction kept 7 bases outside the gene matches. The length of the CDR3 is 14 residues. The DNA of the CDR3 is TGTGCCAGTAGCACCCGGACAGGGAGCACTGAAGCTTTCTTT. Its translation: CASSTRTGSTEAFF.

V and J are TRBV6-5 and TRBJ1-1, with 7 nucleotides matching TRBD1. Germline V gene sequence: CDR1 MNHEY, CDR2 SVGAGI. J was trimmed by 1 base and V by 10 bases; bases with no gene match: 6. The CDR3 runs to 13 residues. CDR3 DNA: TGTGCCACCCGGGGACAGCCGAACACTGAAGCTTTCTTT. Its protein product is CATRGQPNTEAFF.

The chain uses TRBV19 and TRBJ2-7; TRBD2 matches 9 bases. Germline lookup yields CDR1 LNHDA and CDR2 SQIVND (reference sequence). This CDR3 contains 17 residues. The V gene end was trimmed by 2 bases and the J gene end by 4 bases; junction bases not matched to a gene: 12. The CDR3 is CASSIRGTSLQPYEQYF. DNA of the CDR3: TGTGCCAGTAGTATACGGGGGACTAGCCTCCAACCTTACGAGCAGTACTTC.

The rearrangement uses TRBV19 and TRBJ1-2, with D possibly matching TRBD1 (5 bases). V was pared by 3 bases and J by 4 bases, with 15 bases between. The length of the CDR3 is 15 residues. The germline CDR1 and CDR2 sequences are LNHDA and SQIVND (reference sequence). The CDR3 region has the DNA TGTGCCAGTAGTATTTTAAGGGGCGAAGGCTATGGCTACACCTTC. Translation gives CASSILRGEGYGYTF.